The 31 T cell receptor beta chains given below trace back to one sample, sequenced in a study of shared clonotypes between healthy human individuals. The data were produced by immunoSEQ multiplex PCR, yet TCRdb's version contains in-frame clones alone and is incomplete. Of fewer than 2.5 million clones in the sample, 93% were seen once. Sample: naive CD4+ T cells from PBMCs. The subset was: CD45RA+ positively selected. These receptors all come from a young man in good health. Some clones in this sample may be carry-over from other donors' samples.

The chain uses TRBV2 and TRBJ1-1; TRBD1 might be the D (6 bases). The CDR3 runs 15 residues. The germline V gene encodes CDR1 SNHLY and CDR2 FYNNEI. Trimming left V 7 bases short and J 0 bases short, with 15 bases between. CDR3 in DNA: TGTGCCAGCACAGGGGAAGGGCTTTTGAACACTGAAGCTTTCTTT. It codes for CASTGEGLLNTEAFF.

The chain employs TRBV6-1 and TRBJ1-1; 9 nucleotides align to TRBD1. The ends lost 4 bases at V and 8 bases at J; junction bases unmatched: 11. The CDR3 totals 15 residues. The V gene's germline CDR1 is MNHNS and CDR2 SASEGT. The CDR3 DNA follows: TGTGCCAGCAGTGTTGAAGACAGGGGGTTAACGGAAGCTTTCTTT. Protein product: CASSVEDRGLTEAFF.

As concerns this clone: Other DNA sequences in the same sample also yield this CDR3. The chain is built from TRBV30 and TRBJ2-5; perhaps D is TRBD1 or TRBD2 (5 bases each). V was clipped by 2 bases and J by 2 bases, with 9 bases between them. In germline, CDR1 is GTSNPN, CDR2 SVGIG (reference sequence). The CDR3 spans 13 residues. CDR3 region: CAWSRGLQETQYF. In DNA, the CDR3 is TGTGCCTGGAGTCGGGGCTTACAAGAGACCCAGTACTTC.

This chain joins TRBV18 and TRBJ2-6, with D possibly being TRBD1 (6 bases). V was clipped by 5 bases and J by 4 bases, with 6 bases between them. Germline values: CDR1 KGHSH, CDR2 LQKENI. This CDR3 has 13 amino acids. CDR3 coding DNA: TGTGCCAGCTCAACAGGGGGGGCCAACGTCCTGACTTTC. Its protein product is CASSTGGANVLTF.

This rearrangement joins TRBV10-3 to TRBJ1-1, with D possibly TRBD1 on 5 matching bases. In germline, CDR1 is ENHRY, CDR2 SYGVKD. V was clipped by 6 bases and J by 1 base, with 21 bases between them. The CDR3 consists of 17 residues. The DNA for the CDR3 is TGTGCCATCAGCTCCCCACACCTTGGGGGAGGGAACACTGAAGCTTTCTTT. This translates into CAISSPHLGGGNTEAFF.

The chain uses TRBV19 and TRBJ1-5; D ambiguous. CDR3 length equals 17 residues. V dropped 1 base and J dropped 0 bases, with 13 bases sitting between them. Germline values: CDR1 LNHDA, CDR2 SQIVND (reference sequence). The CDR3 bases are TGTGCCAGTAGTATAGGGCCCTCTTCTTATAGCAATCAGCCCCAGCATTTT. Translation gives CASSIGPSSYSNQPQHF.

This chain joins TRBV5-1 and TRBJ1-1; maybe TRBD1 (5 bases). Germline loops: CDR1 SGHRS, CDR2 YFSETQ. This CDR3 has 17 residues. V lost 5 bases to trimming and J lost 2 bases, with 22 bases between them. DNA for the CDR3: TGCGCCAGCAGTTTCGGCCGTGAGGGGCCCTTAAACACTGAAGCTTTCTTT. It is translated as CASSFGREGPLNTEAFF.

The chain has TRBV7-2 and TRBJ2-3, with 8 bases identical to TRBD2. J lost 4 bases, V lost 0 bases, and 9 bases had no gene match. Looked up from germline, CDR1 is SGHTA and CDR2 is FQGNSA. The CDR3 is 17 amino acids. CDR3 protein: CASSLAAPTTSADTQYF. Written as DNA, the CDR3 is TGTGCCAGCAGCTTAGCTGCCCCTACGACTAGCGCAGATACGCAGTATTTT.

The rearrangement joins TRBV6-5 to TRBJ2-5; maybe TRBD1 (6 bases). Trimming pared 6 bases from V and 4 bases from J, leaving 15 bases between. The germline gives CDR1 MNHEY, CDR2 SVGAGI. The CDR3 has 14 residues. Here the CDR3 reads CASRVTQGRETQYF. The DNA for the CDR3 is TGTGCCAGCAGGGTTACACAGGGTCGAGAGACCCAGTACTTC.

Here the CDR3 reads CASSLDVHEQYF. DNA for the CDR3: TGTGCCAGCAGCTTAGATGTCCACGAGCAGTACTTC. The genes are TRBV11-2 and TRBJ2-7, with no clear D. Trimming removed 0 bases from V and 5 bases from J, with 5 bases in between. The germline CDR1 and CDR2 sequences are SGHAT and FQNNGV. CDR3 length: 12 residues. Full variable domain (rest looked up from reference TRBV11-2 and TRBJ2-7): EAGVAQSPRYKIIEKRQSVAFWCNPISGHATLYWYQQILGQGPKLLIQFQNNGVVDDSQLPKDRFSAERLKGVDSTLKIQPAKLEDSAVYLCASSLDVHEQYFGPGTRLTVT.

The V gene is TRBV18, the J gene TRBJ1-3; possibly TRBD1 for D (5 bases). V shed 1 base and J shed 0 bases, with 10 bases lying between them. In germline, CDR1 is KGHSH, CDR2 LQKENI. This CDR3 has 16 residues. CDR3 protein: CASSPQQVNSGNTIYF. DNA for the CDR3: TGTGCCAGCTCACCACAACAGGTGAACTCTGGAAACACCATATATTTT.

With respect to this clone: The same CDR3 is also encoded by other DNA sequences in this sample. The chain employs TRBV18 and TRBJ1-1; perhaps TRBD1 as D (5 bases). The V gene's germline CDR1 is KGHSH and CDR2 LQKENI. Trimming stripped 6 bases from V and 1 base from J, with 9 bases between. CDR3 length equals 13 residues. The CDR3 is CASSLQENTEAFF. CDR3 DNA sequence: TGTGCCAGCTCGCTACAGGAGAACACTGAAGCTTTCTTT.

The chain recombines TRBV4-2 with TRBJ2-3, with 10 positions matching TRBD2. CDR1 is LGHNA and CDR2 is YNFKEQ in the germline V gene. Unmatched junction bases numbered 6, after V lost 0 bases and J lost 0 bases. The CDR3 consists of 18 residues. The CDR3 nucleotides are TGTGCCAGCAGCCAAGATGTCCCGACTAGCGGGAGCACAGATACGCAGTATTTT. Translated, it gives CASSQDVPTSGSTDTQYF.

The V gene is TRBV28, the J gene TRBJ1-6; no clear D gene. CDR3 length equals 13 residues. Trimming left V 2 bases short and J 7 bases short, with 6 bases between. CDR1 and CDR2 from the germline V gene are MDHEN and SYDVKM. For the CDR3, the DNA is TGTGCCAGCAGTTTAGAAAGGAATTCACCCCTCCACTTT. Amino acid sequence: CASSLERNSPLHF.

On this clone itself: The same CDR3 arises from other DNA sequences in this sample as well. This chain uses TRBV28 with TRBJ1-2; D not resolved. The V end lost 5 bases, the J end lost 0 bases, and 4 bases lay between the germline ends. CDR1 is MDHEN, CDR2 SYDVKM, per germline. There are 12 residues in the CDR3. The CDR3 DNA reads as TGTGCCAGCAGTGCGGCTAACTATGGCTACACCTTC. It codes for CASSAANYGYTF.

The rearrangement joins TRBV29-1 to TRBJ1-1; no firm D call. V dropped 5 bases and J dropped 12 bases, with 16 bases sitting between them. The CDR3 runs 11 residues. The germline V gene encodes CDR1 SQVTM and CDR2 ANQGSEA. The CDR3 bases are TGCAGCGTTAGCTCGGAGTCTCCCCCTTTCTTT. Translated: CSVSSESPPFF. The whole variable domain, remainder taken from reference TRBV29-1 and TRBJ1-1, is SAVISQKPSRDICQRGTSLTIQCQVDSQVTMMFWYRQQPGQSLTLIATANQGSEATYESGFVIDKFPISRPNLTFSTLTVSNMSPEDSSIYLCSVSSESPPFFGQGTRLTVV.

This rearrangement joins TRBV19 to TRBJ2-1; the D gene is possibly TRBD1 (5 bases). CDR3 length: 13 amino acids. V gave up 3 bases and J gave up 5 bases, with 8 bases separating them. Per germline, CDR1 LNHDA and CDR2 SQIVND (reference sequence). CDR3 nucleotide sequence: TGTGCCAGTAGTATCCCCAGGGACAATGAGCAGTTCTTC. Translation gives CASSIPRDNEQFF.

The chain uses TRBV20-1 and TRBJ1-2; D might be TRBD1 (5 bases). Trimming pared 3 bases from V and 10 bases from J, leaving 12 bases between. In germline, CDR1 is DFQATT, CDR2 SNEGSKA (reference sequence). CDR3 length equals 11 residues. In nucleotides, the CDR3 is TGCAGTGCTAGGAGTAGGGGCTTCTACACCTTC. Its translation is CSARSRGFYTF.

About this clone: Distinct nucleotide sequences in the sample also encode this CDR3. The V and J genes are TRBV4-2 and TRBJ2-7; 8 bases fit TRBD2. This CDR3 comprises 16 residues. From germline, CDR1 is LGHNA and CDR2 YNFKEQ. The junction had 8 bases not matched to a gene; V was cut back by 1 base and J by 3 bases. This chain's CDR3 is CASSQAGGGGSYEQYF. Written as DNA, the CDR3 is TGTGCCAGCAGCCAAGCGGGGGGGGGAGGCAGCTACGAGCAGTACTTC.

This chain uses TRBV5-8 with TRBJ2-5, with a weak D call TRBD2 (6 bases). Germline lookup yields CDR1 SGHTS and CDR2 YDEGEE. The CDR3 spans 12 residues. The germline V and J ends were trimmed by 4 bases and 5 bases, with 9 bases remaining between them. CDR3 sequence: CASSRSGETQYF. In nucleotides, the CDR3 is TGTGCCAGCAGCCGGAGCGGGGAGACCCAGTACTTC.

The chain recombines TRBV28 with TRBJ1-4; TRBD1 might be the D (5 bases). Germline V gives CDR1 MDHEN, CDR2 SYDVKM. Trimming stripped 7 bases from V and 10 bases from J, with 19 bases between. The CDR3 totals 14 residues. The CDR3 reads CASTPGGALGKLFF. The CDR3 coding sequence is TGTGCCAGCACCCCGGGAGGGGCGTTGGGAAAACTGTTTTTT.

The chain employs TRBV4-1 and TRBJ1-5; no reliable D call. Germline loops: CDR1 MGHRA, CDR2 YSYEKL. CDR3 size: 18 residues. Trimming cost V 0 bases and J 3 bases, with 18 bases left between them. CDR3 nucleotides: TGCGCCAGCAGCCAAGAAACTCTTCTCGGCGGCCTCAATCAGCCCCAGCATTTT. Translation: CASSQETLLGGLNQPQHF.

CDR3 sequence: CASSRSGTSGHTQYF. For the CDR3, the DNA is TGTGCCAGCAGCAGAAGCGGGACTAGCGGTCATACGCAGTATTTT. The chain combines TRBV7-3 with TRBJ2-3; TRBD2 matches 11 bases. The trim removed 5 bases at V and 7 bases at J, leaving 8 bases unmatched. The CDR3 is 15 residues long. The germline V gene has CDR1 SGHTA and CDR2 FQGTGA.

This chain uses TRBV6-1 with TRBJ1-2; the D is unclear. V was cut by 2 bases and J by 4 bases, with 14 bases left in between. The CDR3 consists of 15 residues. Germline CDR1 and CDR2: MNHNS and SASEGT. CDR3: CASSESPGGGYGYTF. DNA of the CDR3: TGTGCCAGCAGTGAAAGTCCAGGAGGAGGCTATGGCTACACCTTC.

The chain has TRBV19 and TRBJ1-4; 7 bases are shared with TRBD1. The CDR3 loop spans 14 amino acids. Germline V lookup: CDR1 LNHDA, CDR2 SQIVND (reference sequence). V gave up 5 bases and J gave up 5 bases; unmatched junction bases: 5. CDR3 sequence reads: CASSVTGKNEKLFF. The DNA of the CDR3 is TGTGCCAGTAGTGTGACAGGGAAGAATGAAAAACTGTTTTTT.

The chain combines TRBV25-1 with TRBJ2-1; TRBD2 matches at 12 bases. Germline values: CDR1 MGHDK, CDR2 SYGVNS. After removal of 5 bases from V and 9 bases from J, the junction contained 5 bases not matched to a gene. The CDR3 spans 14 residues. The CDR3 is CASSLAGGPGEQFF. In nucleotides, the CDR3 is TGTGCCAGCAGTCTAGCGGGAGGGCCTGGTGAGCAGTTCTTC.

CDR3 DNA: TGTGCCTGGAGTATCCAGGGTAGGGGCTCTAATGAAAAACTGTTTTTT. It codes for CAWSIQGRGSNEKLFF. The chain employs TRBV30 and TRBJ1-4; a possible D gene is TRBD1 (5 bases). The CDR3 totals 16 residues. Germline V CDR1 and CDR2: GTSNPN, SVGIG (reference sequence). V was pared by 2 bases and J by 3 bases, with 16 bases between.

This clone was seen only a few times. The V and J genes are TRBV5-6 and TRBJ1-5; D is undetermined. CDR1 SGHDT and CDR2 YYEEEE come from the germline V gene. V shed 2 bases and J shed 1 base, with 4 bases lying between them. CDR3 size: 13 residues. The CDR3 nucleotides read TGTGCCAGCAGCTTAACCAGCAATCAGCCCCAGCATTTT. This codes for CASSLTSNQPQHF. Drawing the rest from reference TRBV5-6 and TRBJ1-5, the complete variable domain is DAGVTQSPTHLIKTRGQQVTLRCSPKSGHDTVSWYQQALGQGPQFIFQYYEEEERQRGNFPDRFSGHQFPNYSSELNVNALLLGDSALYLCASSLTSNQPQHFGDGTRLSIL.

The chain joins TRBV6-5 to TRBJ2-7; D may be TRBD2 (7 bases). V was trimmed by 7 bases and J by 4 bases, leaving 14 bases between them. The V gene's germline CDR1 is MNHEY and CDR2 SVGAGI. This CDR3 is 13 amino acids long. In DNA form, the CDR3 reads TGTGCCAGCAAGGGGGGGTTAATGTACGAGCAGTACTTC. It specifies CASKGGLMYEQYF.

This sequence joins TRBV19 and TRBJ1-5, with D possibly matching TRBD1 (5 bases). This CDR3 has 13 residues. Trimming cost V 5 bases and J 5 bases, with 10 bases left between them. Germline CDR1 is LNHDA and CDR2 is SQIVND (reference sequence). In DNA form, the CDR3 reads TGTGCCAGTAGTTTCGACAGATATCAGCCCCAGCATTTT. Encoded protein: CASSFDRYQPQHF.

The V gene is TRBV28, the J gene TRBJ1-4; TRBD1 matches at 7 bases. Per the germline V gene, CDR1 is MDHEN and CDR2 is SYDVKM. The CDR3 extends over 15 amino acids. The J segment lost 6 bases and the V segment lost 5 bases, leaving 9 bases of the junction unmatched. The CDR3 loop is CASSPGGQIHEKLFF. CDR3 bases: TGTGCCAGCAGTCCCGGGGGACAGATCCATGAAAAACTGTTTTTT.